Reported below is one T cell receptor (beta chain). Its specificity is unknown. This entry belongs to a study of T cells in Graves' hyperthyroidism and ophthalmopathy. Amplification targeted TCR beta CDR3 regions from RNA transcripts. First-round RT-PCR of the TCR CDR3 relied on the HTBI primer set. One entry per CDR3 protein results from TCRdb running MiXCR on the multiplex PCR reads. This sample yields 490,000 or so distinct CDR3 sequences, of which 40% to 55% are seen a single time; about 40% belongs to the top ten. Exclusion of a patient resulted from uncontrolled infection, other autoimmune disease, pregnancy or lactation. On the basis of clinical symptoms, serum thyroxine and TRAb, thyroid ultrasound and orbital computed tomography, diagnoses were made. CDR1 is SEHNR, CDR2 FQNEAQ, per germline (reference sequence). This CDR3 contains 15 residues. V dropped 5 bases and J dropped 4 bases, with 15 bases sitting between them.

Regarding the study as a whole: Model predictions of ophthalmopathy came a median roughly 6.4 months before onset. Most thyroid clonotypes with frequency above 0.001 were detected in blood.

J is TRBJ1-3 and V is TRBV7-9, with D possibly TRBD1 on 6 matching bases. Sequenced input: peripheral blood or thyroid tissue (not recorded which). The receptor comes from an adult woman with Graves' disease, either hyperthyroidism or ophthalmopathy (not recorded which). CDR3 sequence (DNA): TGTGCCAGCAGCCCGGTTGGACAGATGGGAAACACCATATATTTT. Encoded protein: CASSPVGQMGNTIYF.